Below are 6 T cell receptor beta chains sequenced from a single sample in a study of T cell responses to AZD1222 COVID-19 vaccine. Clones were sequenced by immunoSEQ multiplex PCR, and TCRdb holds only the in-frame ones, with some missing. The sample includes 90,000 to 120,000 clones, 93% of them seen just once. Sequencing was performed on peripheral blood, taken on day 0 of AZD1222 vaccination. These receptors all stem from an adult in good health.

J is TRBJ2-7 and V is TRBV19; 9 nucleotides align to TRBD1. From germline, CDR1 is LNHDA and CDR2 SQIVND (reference sequence). Germline trimming cut 6 bases from V and 3 bases from J; bases unmatched to any gene: 6. The CDR3 totals 14 residues. The CDR3 spells CASRRGQGNYEQYF. CDR3 bases: TGTGCCAGTAGGCGGGGACAGGGAAACTACGAGCAGTACTTC.

This chain joins TRBV24-1 and TRBJ2-7; D is possibly TRBD1 or TRBD2 (5 bases each). This CDR3 is 13 amino acids long. Per germline, CDR1 KGHDR and CDR2 SFDVKD. The ends were cut back, 4 bases at V and 3 bases at J, with 9 bases in the middle. CDR3 DNA: TGTGCCACCAGTGACCGGGACGACTACGAGCAGTACTTC. Protein sequence: CATSDRDDYEQYF.

This clone was found a few times. The J gene is TRBJ2-7, the V gene TRBV7-9; 10 nucleotides agree with TRBD2. V was pared by 6 bases and J by 4 bases, with 6 bases of the junction left unmatched. There are 14 residues in the CDR3. CDR1 is SEHNR, CDR2 FQNEAQ, per germline (reference sequence). CDR3 sequence reads: CASRPSGRKYEQYF. For the CDR3, the DNA is TGTGCCAGCAGGCCTAGCGGGAGAAAATACGAGCAGTACTTC.

The V call is TRBV5-4, the J call TRBJ1-1, with 7 bases lining up with TRBD1. There are 14 residues in the CDR3. CDR1 and CDR2 (germline): SGHNT, YYREEE (reference sequence). Trimming at V came to 5 bases and at J to 7 bases, leaving 11 bases not matched to a gene. Here the CDR3 reads CASSFSSTGVEAFF. The CDR3 nucleotides read TGTGCCAGCAGTTTTTCCTCCACAGGGGTTGAAGCTTTCTTT.

This sequence joins TRBV19 and TRBJ2-1, with 15 bases matching TRBD2. CDR1 is LNHDA and CDR2 is SQIVND in the germline V gene (reference sequence). The CDR3 is made up of 15 amino acids. J was trimmed by 9 bases and V by 3 bases; bases with no gene match: 3. The CDR3 is CASSIGTSGRSEQFF. CDR3 DNA sequence: TGTGCCAGTAGTATCGGGACTAGCGGGAGGAGTGAGCAGTTCTTC.

The chain employs TRBV11-2 and TRBJ2-2; 7 bases map to TRBD1. From germline, CDR1 is SGHAT and CDR2 FQNNGV. The CDR3 runs to 15 residues. Trimming removed 4 bases from V and 4 bases from J; junction bases left unmatched: 6. CDR3 loop: CASSSTGVGTGELFF. The CDR3 nucleotides are TGTGCCAGCAGCTCTACAGGGGTGGGCACCGGGGAGCTGTTTTTT.